This passage covers 21 T cell receptor beta chains from one sample sequenced in a study of CD8 T cells in Susac syndrome. Random-hexamer reverse transcription was applied to about 0.5 to 1 ug RNA. TCRdb redid the calling of the immunoSEQ multiplex PCR reads with MiXCR, one entry per CDR3 protein. The data contain 100,000 to 150,000 distinct CDR3 sequences, around 94% of them singletons. The sequenced material came from CD8+ T cells from PBMCs. The receptor source for this set is a human donor with Susac syndrome.

The chain links TRBV14 to TRBJ2-7; D gene uncertain. The CDR3 consists of 16 residues. Germline loops: CDR1 SGHDN, CDR2 FVKESK. The ends were cut back, 0 bases at V and 0 bases at J, with 12 bases in the middle. The CDR3 loop is CASSQERSYYSYEQYF. The CDR3 DNA is TGTGCCAGCAGCCAAGAGAGGTCATACTACTCCTACGAGCAGTACTTC.

This chain links TRBV12-3 or TRBV12-4 with TRBJ2-1, with 8 positions matching TRBD2. Trimming removed 5 bases from V and 7 bases from J; junction bases left unmatched: 13. The CDR3 spans 16 residues. CDR3 nucleotides: TGTGCCAGCAGTCAATCTGGGGCGGGAGGTCGTAATGAGCAGTTCTTC. It translates to CASSQSGAGGRNEQFF.

The chain couples TRBV7-8 to TRBJ2-5; the D gene could be TRBD1 or TRBD2 (5 bases each). The germline gives CDR1 SGHVS, CDR2 FQNEAQ. This CDR3 is 13 amino acids long. V lost 5 bases and J lost 2, with 9 bases in between. This CDR3 reads CASSEGRQETQYF. CDR3 in DNA: TGTGCCAGCAGCGAGGGACGACAAGAGACCCAGTACTTC.

This chain connects TRBV7-9 to TRBJ1-2, with D possibly matching TRBD1 (5 bases). V gave up 1 base and J gave up 4 bases, with 19 bases separating them. The CDR3 spans 17 residues. CDR1 is SEHNR and CDR2 is FQNEAQ in the germline V gene (reference sequence). CDR3 region: CASSLEARERFFYGYTF. The DNA for the CDR3 is TGTGCCAGCAGCTTAGAGGCCAGGGAGAGATTTTTCTATGGCTACACCTTC.

This sequence joins TRBV30 and TRBJ1-2, with D hard to call. The CDR3 totals 12 residues. Germline CDR1 GTSNPN, CDR2 SVGIG (reference sequence). Between the trimmed V and J ends, which lost 4 bases and 6 bases, there was a span of 12 bases. In DNA, the CDR3 is TGTGCCTGGACCGGGAGTTTGGATGGCTACACCTTC. Protein: CAWTGSLDGYTF. Full variable domain (missing parts from reference TRBV30 and TRBJ1-2): SQTIHQWPATLVQPVGSPLSLECTVEGTSNPNLYWYRQAAGRGLQLLFYSVGIGQISSEVPQNLSASRPQDRQFILSSKKLLLSDSGFYLCAWTGSLDGYTFGSGTRLTVV.

The chain couples TRBV12-3 or TRBV12-4 to TRBJ2-7; a weak D match, TRBD1 (6 bases). V was trimmed by 5 bases and J by 3 bases, leaving 8 bases between them. CDR3 length: 12 amino acids. CDR3 DNA: TGTGCCAGCAGTCGGGACAACTACGAGCAGTACTTC. Amino acid sequence: CASSRDNYEQYF.

V is TRBV19 and J is TRBJ1-6; 7 bases align to TRBD1. CDR1 LNHDA and CDR2 SQIVND come from the germline V gene (reference sequence). This CDR3 is 15 amino acids long. Trimming at V came to 5 bases and at J to 7 bases, leaving 8 bases not matched to a gene. CDR3 protein: CASSSSTGRNSPLHF. CDR3 DNA: TGTGCCAGTAGTTCGTCGACAGGGCGGAATTCACCCCTCCACTTT.

The chain has TRBV4-2 and TRBJ1-3, with D possibly TRBD1 on 5 matching bases. Germline V gene lookup returns CDR1 LGHNA and CDR2 YNFKEQ. Between the trimmed V and J ends, which lost 1 base and 2 bases, there was a span of 12 bases. The CDR3 is 16 amino acids. The CDR3 DNA reads as TGTGCCAGCAGCCAAGTTGGCGAAGGGGCTGGAAACACCATATATTTT. Translated, it gives CASSQVGEGAGNTIYF.

The chain joins TRBV10-3 to TRBJ2-7; 14 bases are a match to TRBD2. This CDR3 region has 15 residues. The germline CDR1 and CDR2 sequences are ENHRY and SYGVKD. The V gene end was trimmed by 7 bases and the J gene end by 7 bases; junction bases not matched to a gene: 9. The CDR3 bases are TGTGCCATCATGAAGACTAGCGGGAGGGCCTGGGAGCAGTACTTC. This codes for CAIMKTSGRAWEQYF.

The V and J genes are TRBV5-1 and TRBJ2-2; D is unresolved. V gave up 2 bases and J gave up 0 bases, with 2 bases separating them. The CDR3 runs to 13 residues. Germline V CDR1 and CDR2: SGHRS, YFSETQ. CDR3 coding DNA: TGCGCCAGCAGCTTTCCGAACACCGGGGAGCTGTTTTTT. Translated, it gives CASSFPNTGELFF. The full variable domain, completed using reference TRBV5-1 and TRBJ2-2, is KAGVTQTPRYLIKTRGQQVTLSCSPISGHRSVSWYQQTPGQGLQFLFEYFSETQRNKGNFPGRFSGRQFSNSRSEMNVSTLELGDSALYLCASSFPNTGELFFGEGSRLTVL.

V is TRBV19 and J is TRBJ1-1; D remains ambiguous. Germline lookup yields CDR1 LNHDA and CDR2 SQIVND (reference sequence). The CDR3 loop spans 13 amino acids. The V end lost 6 bases, the J end lost 3 bases, and 11 bases lay between the germline ends. The CDR3 spells CASSLMRDTEAFF. The CDR3 nucleotides read TGTGCCAGTAGCCTCATGCGGGACACTGAAGCTTTCTTT.

The chain carries TRBV3-1 and TRBJ2-1; TRBD2 matches 9 bases. The CDR3 contains 19 residues. Germline V gene lookup returns CDR1 LGHDT and CDR2 YNNKEL (reference sequence). With V trimmed by 0 bases and J by 1 base, 10 bases remained unmatched. The CDR3 loop is CASSQDPKTSGTSYNEQFF. The CDR3 DNA is TGTGCCAGCAGCCAAGACCCAAAGACTAGCGGAACATCCTACAATGAGCAGTTCTTC.

The J gene is TRBJ2-4, the V gene TRBV12-5; possible D gene TRBD1, 7 bases. Germline lookup yields CDR1 LGHNT and CDR2 FRNRAP. The CDR3 has 13 residues. Trimming left V 5 bases short and J 8 bases short, with 13 bases between. CDR3 bases: TGTGCTAGTGGTGCGGGACAGCTAGACATTCAGTACTTC. Its translation is CASGAGQLDIQYF.

The rearrangement uses TRBV20-1 and TRBJ2-7, with D maybe TRBD2 (6 bases). The CDR3 length is 16 residues. The V gene lost 3 bases and the J gene lost 5 bases, with 23 bases spanning the gap. CDR1 and CDR2 from the germline V gene are DFQATT and SNEGSKA (reference sequence). In nucleotides, the CDR3 is TGCAGTGCTAGTAGGCTGCTCGGGGGATTATCTGACGAGCAGTACTTC. Protein sequence: CSASRLLGGLSDEQYF.

V gene TRBV7-9 combines with J gene TRBJ1-2, with D unresolved. Trimming took off 8 bases at V and 2 bases at J, with 21 bases between the two ends. The CDR3 runs to 16 residues. Germline values: CDR1 SEHNR, CDR2 FQNEAQ (reference sequence). The CDR3 reads CASLVQKGRENYGYTF. CDR3 DNA sequence: TGTGCCAGCTTGGTCCAGAAGGGCCGGGAAAACTATGGCTACACCTTC.

The V and J genes are TRBV5-6 and TRBJ2-1; 10 bases align to TRBD2. Germline CDR1 SGHDT, CDR2 YYEEEE. CDR3 length: 14 amino acids. V shed 4 bases and J 7 bases; nucleotides not matched to a gene: 5. CDR3 sequence reads: CASSVSGRENEQFF. Here the CDR3 DNA reads TGTGCCAGCAGCGTAAGCGGGAGGGAGAATGAGCAGTTCTTC.

This clonotype was detected once. The chain couples TRBV6-5 to TRBJ1-1; the D gene is possibly TRBD1 (5 bases). V lost 2 bases and J 5 bases, leaving 9 bases between the germline ends. This CDR3 region has 13 residues. CDR1 is MNHEY, CDR2 SVGAGI, per germline. In nucleotides, the CDR3 is TGTGCCAGCAGTTACGGCAGGGAGACTGAAGCTTTCTTT. Protein product: CASSYGRETEAFF.

The V call is TRBV30, the J call TRBJ2-3, with D tentatively TRBD2 (6 bases). This CDR3 region has 16 residues. Trimming pared 2 bases from V and 0 bases from J, leaving 15 bases between. Germline loops: CDR1 GTSNPN, CDR2 SVGIG (reference sequence). Here the CDR3 DNA reads TGTGCCTGGAGTACCCTCGGGACTCCTAGCACAGATACGCAGTATTTT. It is translated as CAWSTLGTPSTDTQYF.

The V gene is TRBV20-1, the J gene TRBJ2-5, with TRBD1 as a possible D gene (5 bases). The CDR3 extends over 14 amino acids. V lost 0 bases to trimming and J lost 2 bases, with 10 bases between them. CDR1 and CDR2 from the germline V gene are DFQATT and SNEGSKA (reference sequence). CDR3 in amino acids: CSARDGAVQETQYF. The CDR3 coding sequence is TGCAGTGCTAGAGATGGGGCAGTACAAGAGACCCAGTACTTC.

The V call is TRBV5-6, the J call TRBJ2-7, with 9 bases fitting TRBD1. The germline V gene has CDR1 SGHDT and CDR2 YYEEEE. There are 16 residues in the CDR3. The ends lost 0 bases at V and 2 bases at J; junction bases unmatched: 6. As DNA, the CDR3 is TGTGCCAGCAGCTTGGATTTTCGGACAGGGGCCTACGAGCAGTACTTC. Translating gives CASSLDFRTGAYEQYF.

The CDR3 is CASSLSSKSSYEQYF. CDR3 in DNA: TGTGCCAGCAGCTTGAGTAGCAAGAGCTCCTACGAGCAGTACTTC. This chain uses TRBV5-6 with TRBJ2-7; the D is unclear. The V gene's germline CDR1 is SGHDT and CDR2 YYEEEE. The CDR3 spans 15 residues. The V end lost 1 base, the J end lost 0 bases, and 11 bases lay between the germline ends. Together with reference TRBV5-6 and TRBJ2-7, the CDR3 gives the full variable domain: DAGVTQSPTHLIKTRGQQVTLRCSPKSGHDTVSWYQQALGQGPQFIFQYYEEEERQRGNFPDRFSGHQFPNYSSELNVNALLLGDSALYLCASSLSSKSSYEQYFGPGTRLTVT.